This TCR beta chain was obtained from a study of blood T cells in healthy people across ages. Study results and limitations: A strong correlation between TCR beta diversity and naive T cell percentage was seen. Estimates drawn from one million T cells were deemed to understate diversity.

PCR was performed a second time for about 7 to 12 cycles using a sample-barcoded 5' primer and a J-beta primer mix. Any given sample supplied a minimum of 3 million CDR3-containing paired-end reads. TCRdb re-derived calls from the 5' RACE reads in MiXCR, one entry per CDR3 protein. Found here are over a million distinct CDR3 sequences, about 45% of them singletons; the top ten hold roughly 3.7%. Germline V gene sequence: CDR1 ENHRY, CDR2 SYGVKD. Trimming removed 10 bases at V and 13 bases at J, with 23 bases between. The CDR3 has 13 residues. As to this clonotype: As yet, its antigen is unknown.

Sequencing used blood. The clonotype was recovered from a woman aged 18-30 years in good health. The rearrangement links TRBV10-3 to TRBJ2-1, with D tentatively TRBD1 (6 bases). The CDR3 bases are TGTGCCAGCACCCGGGACAACCAAGAGACCCAGTTCTTC. This sequence encodes CASTRDNQETQFF.